A single sample is the source of the 21 T cell receptor beta chains below, sequenced in a study of blood T cell repertoires in COVID-19. Some clones are missing from TCRdb's copy, which holds only in-frame ones; the method was immunoSEQ multiplex PCR. The profile covers some 60,000 clones, with 85% to 90% appearing a single time and approximately 0.93% taken by the ten largest. Sequencing was performed on peripheral blood. These receptors were collected from a man in his sixties or seventies with acute or convalescent COVID-19.

The V gene is TRBV9, the J gene TRBJ2-5, with a tentative D call TRBD1 (5 bases). V lost 0 bases and J lost 0, with 9 bases in between. The germline CDR1 and CDR2 sequences are SGDLS and YYNGEE. The CDR3 consists of 15 residues. CDR3 loop: CASSVDQGHQETQYF. CDR3 nucleotides: TGTGCCAGCAGCGTAGACCAGGGTCACCAAGAGACCCAGTACTTC.

The chain employs TRBV18 and TRBJ1-2, with 7 positions matching TRBD1. V gave up 0 bases and J gave up 6 bases; unmatched junction bases: 4. Germline V gives CDR1 KGHSH, CDR2 LQKENI. The CDR3 covers 14 residues. The CDR3, as DNA: TGTGCCAGCTCACCACCGACAGGGCTAAATGGCTACACCTTC. It specifies CASSPPTGLNGYTF.

This clone was seen a handful of times. The rearrangement links TRBV10-3 to TRBJ2-7; no firm D call. Germline V gene data show CDR1 as ENHRY and CDR2 as SYGVKD. Trimming took off 3 bases at V and 3 bases at J, with 9 bases between the two ends. This CDR3 is built from 13 residues. The DNA of the CDR3 is TGTGCCATCAGTGATGCGGTTTACTACGAGCAGTACTTC. It specifies CAISDAVYYEQYF.

V and J are TRBV7-2 and TRBJ1-3, with D unclear. Germline CDR1 is SGHTA and CDR2 is FQGNSA. Trimming stripped 4 bases from V and 7 bases from J, with 20 bases between. This CDR3 has 16 amino acids. The CDR3 sequence is CASSSGIIVAGNTIYF. CDR3 bases: TGTGCCAGCAGCTCGGGAATTATAGTCGCGGGTAACACCATATATTTT.

This clone came up once. V gene TRBV3-1 (or the pseudogene TRBV3-2) combines with J gene TRBJ1-4, with D uncertain. The V end was cut by 3 bases, the J end by 4 bases, with 12 bases between. There are 15 residues in the CDR3. The germline gives CDR1 LGHDT, CDR2 YNNKEL (reference sequence). CDR3: CASSQSTVLNEKLFF. CDR3 DNA sequence: TGTGCCAGCAGCCAGTCCACGGTACTTAATGAAAAACTGTTTTTT.

The rearrangement uses TRBV18 and TRBJ1-2, with a possible D match to TRBD1 (5 bases). The CDR3 runs 15 residues. Trimming took 3 bases from V and 7 from J, leaving 18 bases between them. Germline V gene lookup returns CDR1 KGHSH and CDR2 LQKENI. Written as DNA, the CDR3 is TGTGCCAGCTCACCGACAAGCAGGGAGGGTTTTGGCTACACCTTC. It specifies CASSPTSREGFGYTF.

V and J are TRBV11-2 and TRBJ2-7; TRBD1 might be the D (5 bases). V gave up 5 bases and J gave up 3 bases, with 11 bases separating them. Per germline, CDR1 SGHAT and CDR2 FQNNGV. The length of the CDR3 is 13 residues. The CDR3 DNA sequence: TGTGCCAGCAGCCTACCGACAGTCTACGAGCAGTACTTC. Its translation is CASSLPTVYEQYF.

The chain employs TRBV19 and TRBJ1-1, with a weak D call TRBD1 (6 bases). Deletions cut 0 bases from V and 1 base from J, with 9 bases between. The CDR3 loop spans 15 amino acids. Looked up from germline, CDR1 is LNHDA and CDR2 is SQIVND (reference sequence). DNA for the CDR3: TGTGCCAGTAGTATAGACAGGGGACGGAACACTGAAGCTTTCTTT. It codes for CASSIDRGRNTEAFF.

The chain joins TRBV28 to TRBJ2-1, with no clear D. The germline V and J ends were trimmed by 5 bases and 4 bases, with 6 bases remaining between them. CDR3 size: 12 residues. Germline CDR1 is MDHEN and CDR2 is SYDVKM. In DNA form, the CDR3 reads TGTGCCAGCAGTATCCCTTACAATGAGCAGTTCTTC. Encoded protein: CASSIPYNEQFF.

This clone was detected only once. The chain employs TRBV6-1 and TRBJ2-1, with 15 bases aligning to TRBD2. The CDR3 sequence is 19 residues long. J was trimmed by 0 bases and V by 0 bases; bases with no gene match: 3. The V gene's germline CDR1 is MNHNS and CDR2 SASEGT. DNA of the CDR3: TGTGCCAGCAGTGAAGCGAGGACTAGCGGGGGGGCCTCCTACAATGAGCAGTTCTTC. This codes for CASSEARTSGGASYNEQFF.

This CDR3 is CASKGGVGYGYTF. In DNA form, the CDR3 reads TGCGCCAGCAAGGGCGGGGTGGGCTATGGCTACACCTTC. The chain employs TRBV5-1 and TRBJ1-2; D call uncertain. The CDR3 spans 13 residues. Germline V gene sequence: CDR1 SGHRS, CDR2 YFSETQ. Between the trimmed V and J ends, which lost 6 bases and 4 bases, there was a span of 13 bases.

The genes are TRBV11-2 and TRBJ1-1, with TRBD1 identical over 9 bases. The CDR3 contains 14 residues. CDR1 and CDR2 from the germline V gene are SGHAT and FQNNGV. The junction had 2 bases not matched to a gene; V was cut back by 5 bases and J by 1 base. CDR3 in DNA: TGTGCCAGCAGCGGACAGGGGTCGAACACTGAAGCTTTCTTT. Its translation is CASSGQGSNTEAFF.

CDR3 coding DNA: TGTGCCAGCAGCCAAGTTGACGGGCAGCCCCAGCATTTT. This sequence encodes CASSQVDGQPQHF. This chain links TRBV3-1 (or the pseudogene TRBV3-2) with TRBJ1-5; no clear D. The CDR3 length is 13 residues. Trimming removed 1 base at V and 7 bases at J, with 8 bases between. CDR1 and CDR2 from the germline V gene are LGHDT and YNNKEL (reference sequence).

The chain's CDR3 is CASSRGGNEQFF. DNA of the CDR3: TGTGCCAGCAGCCGGGGGGGGAATGAGCAGTTCTTC. This chain joins TRBV7-6 and TRBJ2-1; TRBD2 matches 8 bases. There are 12 residues in the CDR3. Unmatched junction bases numbered 1, after V lost 5 bases and J lost 7 bases. Per the germline V gene, CDR1 is SGHVS and CDR2 is FNYEAQ.

The rearrangement links TRBV4-1 to TRBJ2-3, with D uncertain. Trimming took 2 bases from V and 7 from J, leaving 16 bases between them. Germline lookup yields CDR1 MGHRA and CDR2 YSYEKL. CDR3 size: 15 residues. CDR3 in DNA: TGCGCCAGCAGCCAAATACACCAACGGGTGAATACGCAGTATTTT. Translated, it gives CASSQIHQRVNTQYF.

The chain recombines TRBV7-2 with TRBJ2-1; possibly TRBD2 for D (6 bases). The V end was cut by 5 bases, the J end by 0 bases, with 11 bases between. The CDR3 sequence is 15 residues long. From germline, CDR1 is SGHTA and CDR2 FQGNSA. CDR3 in DNA: TGTGCCAGCAGCGAACGGGGGAGCTCCTACAATGAGCAGTTCTTC. Its translation: CASSERGSSYNEQFF.

The chain couples TRBV5-1 to TRBJ1-4, with D possibly TRBD1 on 6 matching bases. The CDR3 sequence is 14 residues long. In germline, CDR1 is SGHRS, CDR2 YFSETQ. Trimming removed 4 bases at V and 4 bases at J, with 11 bases between. The CDR3 protein is CASSTGLVNEKLFF. In DNA form, the CDR3 reads TGCGCCAGCAGCACAGGGTTGGTTAATGAAAAACTGTTTTTT.

CDR3 nucleotide sequence: TGTGCCAGCAGTGACTCGGGGACTAGCCCAGATACGCAGTATTTT. This gives the protein CASSDSGTSPDTQYF. V is TRBV6-4 and J is TRBJ2-3; TRBD2 matches 9 bases. The CDR3 runs 15 residues. The germline V gene encodes CDR1 MRHNA and CDR2 SNTAGT. Germline trimming cut 0 bases from V and 4 bases from J; bases unmatched to any gene: 2.

The V gene is TRBV19, the J gene TRBJ1-2, with 9 bases that match TRBD1. CDR1 is LNHDA, CDR2 SQIVND, per germline (reference sequence). V shed 6 bases, J shed 5 bases, and the junction held 10 bases outside the gene matches. The CDR3 totals 15 residues. The CDR3 coding sequence is TGTGCCAGTAGACTGGGACAGGGAATAGGGTATGGCTACACCTTC. It codes for CASRLGQGIGYGYTF.

The rearrangement joins TRBV2 to TRBJ1-5, with D possibly TRBD1 on 5 matching bases. V gave up 4 bases and J gave up 4 bases, with 20 bases separating them. The CDR3 extends over 17 amino acids. Germline V gives CDR1 SNHLY, CDR2 FYNNEI. The CDR3 protein is CASSVSGARSGNQPQHF. The CDR3 nucleotides are TGTGCCAGCAGTGTGAGTGGGGCCCGGAGTGGTAATCAGCCCCAGCATTTT.

V and J are TRBV13 and TRBJ2-7; 8 bases fit TRBD2. Trimming took 2 bases from V and 4 from J; bases not matched to a gene: 4. The germline gives CDR1 PRHDT, CDR2 FYEKMQ (reference sequence). The CDR3 has 14 residues. CDR3 nucleotides: TGTGCCAGCAGCTTATCCCCTAGCGGGTACGAGCAGTACTTC. Its protein is CASSLSPSGYEQYF.